One and the same sample provided the 13 T cell receptor beta chains below, sequenced in a study of blood T cell repertoires in COVID-19. TCRdb keeps only in-frame clones here, not all; method: immunoSEQ multiplex PCR. The table shows about 120,000 clones, with roughly 85% occurring only once. The material sequenced was peripheral blood. These TCRs come from a man aged 35-49 years with acute or convalescent COVID-19.

The rearrangement links TRBV29-1 to TRBJ2-2; no definite D call. Per germline, CDR1 SQVTM and CDR2 ANQGSEA. This CDR3 has 15 amino acids. Trimming cost V 4 bases and J 0 bases, with 12 bases left between them. This chain's CDR3 is CSVVSAVPNTGELFF. CDR3 DNA sequence: TGCAGCGTTGTCTCGGCGGTCCCGAACACCGGGGAGCTGTTTTTT.

V is TRBV28 and J is TRBJ1-4; TRBD1 aligns across 9 bases. V lost 6 bases, J lost 4 bases, and 9 bases stayed unmatched. The germline CDR1 and CDR2 sequences are MDHEN and SYDVKM. CDR3 size: 16 residues. CDR3 nucleotides: TGTGCCAGCAGCCACGATCGGGGACAGGGTAATGAAAAACTGTTTTTT. It specifies CASSHDRGQGNEKLFF.

This sequence joins TRBV9 and TRBJ2-7, with 8 nucleotides matching TRBD1. The CDR3 consists of 14 residues. V shed 4 bases and J 0 bases; nucleotides not matched to a gene: 3. From germline, CDR1 is SGDLS and CDR2 YYNGEE. CDR3 protein: CASSSGQASYEQYF. The CDR3 coding sequence is TGTGCCAGCAGCTCGGGACAGGCCTCCTACGAGCAGTACTTC.

This clone was detected a few times. J is TRBJ2-4 and V is TRBV19; TRBD2 might be the D (5 bases). The CDR3 length is 13 residues. Germline-derived CDR1 and CDR2 are LNHDA and SQIVND (reference sequence). V was trimmed by 5 bases and J by 3 bases, leaving 8 bases between them. CDR3 sequence (DNA): TGTGCCAGTAGTGGAGCGGACAAAAACATTCAGTACTTC. Its translation: CASSGADKNIQYF.

The V and J genes are TRBV4-3 and TRBJ1-1, with 8 bases matching TRBD1. The CDR3 runs to 16 residues. The germline V gene has CDR1 LGHNA and CDR2 YSLEER. With V trimmed by 2 bases and J by 6 bases, 11 bases remained unmatched. The CDR3 loop is CASSQYRPGQVPEAFF. For the CDR3, the DNA is TGCGCCAGCAGCCAATACAGACCGGGACAGGTCCCTGAAGCTTTCTTT.

The rearrangement uses TRBV3-1 (or the pseudogene TRBV3-2) and TRBJ1-3; TRBD1 might be the D (5 bases). The germline CDR1 and CDR2 sequences are LGHDT and YNNKEL (reference sequence). The V and J ends lost 0 bases and 4 bases respectively, with 7 bases between them. The CDR3 runs 14 residues. DNA for the CDR3: TGTGCCAGCAGCCAAGATCGACAGGGAAACACCATATATTTT. Residues: CASSQDRQGNTIYF.

V is TRBV6-5 and J is TRBJ2-3; D is perhaps TRBD1 (6 bases). The V end lost 6 bases, the J end lost 4 bases, and 14 bases lay between the germline ends. Germline V lookup: CDR1 MNHEY, CDR2 SVGAGI. CDR3 length: 14 residues. The CDR3 sequence is CASRTQGQSDTQYF. DNA of the CDR3: TGTGCCAGCAGAACTCAAGGACAGTCAGATACGCAGTATTTT.

The rearrangement links TRBV3-1 (or the pseudogene TRBV3-2) to TRBJ1-4, with TRBD1 matching over 8 bases. This CDR3 is 15 amino acids long. Germline CDR1 reads LGHDT; CDR2 reads YNNKEL (reference sequence). Germline trimming cut 1 base from V and 6 bases from J; bases unmatched to any gene: 4. The CDR3 spells CASSQGSGGYEKLFF. The CDR3 DNA follows: TGTGCCAGCAGCCAAGGTTCAGGGGGCTATGAAAAACTGTTTTTT.

The chain has TRBV24-1 and TRBJ2-1; 13 bases line up with TRBD2. From germline, CDR1 is KGHDR and CDR2 SFDVKD. The J segment lost 9 bases and the V segment lost 5 bases, leaving 6 bases of the junction unmatched. The CDR3 runs 15 residues. DNA for the CDR3: TGTGCCACCAGTGGCACGACTAGCGGGAGGTCTGAGCAGTTCTTC. Amino acids: CATSGTTSGRSEQFF.

The V call is TRBV6-4, the J call TRBJ2-1; 9 bases agree with TRBD2. J gave up 7 bases and V 0 bases, and 10 bases lay outside the gene matches. The CDR3 length is 17 residues. CDR1 is MRHNA and CDR2 is SNTAGT in the germline V gene. The CDR3 sequence is CASSDSSVSGGFNEQFF. CDR3 nucleotide sequence: TGTGCCAGCAGTGACTCGAGTGTTAGCGGGGGATTTAATGAGCAGTTCTTC.

The rearrangement links TRBV14 to TRBJ1-4; D not certain. Germline V gene data show CDR1 as SGHDN and CDR2 as FVKESK. This CDR3 has 14 amino acids. V shed 1 base and J shed 4 bases, with 7 bases lying between them. The CDR3 region has the DNA TGTGCCAGCAGCCAAGTTGCGCGTAATGAAAAACTGTTTTTT. Translated: CASSQVARNEKLFF.

V gene TRBV28 combines with J gene TRBJ1-5, with 7 positions matching TRBD1. CDR3 length equals 15 residues. Trimming at V came to 4 bases and at J to 5 bases, leaving 8 bases not matched to a gene. Germline-derived CDR1 and CDR2 are MDHEN and SYDVKM. CDR3 amino acids: CASSSQGERDQPQHF. The CDR3 bases are TGTGCCAGCAGTTCGCAGGGGGAACGGGATCAGCCCCAGCATTTT.

The genes are TRBV13 and TRBJ2-1, with a weak D call TRBD2 (6 bases). This CDR3 comprises 16 residues. In germline, CDR1 is PRHDT, CDR2 FYEKMQ (reference sequence). With 5 bases removed from V and 3 bases from J, the gap between germline ends came to 17 bases. CDR3 in DNA: TGTGCCAGCAGCCCGGGGGTAGCGGCAATCTACAATGAGCAGTTCTTC. Residues: CASSPGVAAIYNEQFF.